A single sample is the source of the 21 T cell receptor beta chains below, sequenced in a study of PD-1 blockade in mismatch repair-deficient tumors. Profiled with immunoSEQ multiplex PCR; TCRdb holds only in-frame clones, not every one. The repertoire holds more than 95,000 clones, 86% seen once, with approximately 15% in the top ten. This material consisted of peripheral blood, taken 44 weeks after starting pembrolizumab. The source is an adult with mismatch repair-deficient cancer.

The chain has TRBV9 and TRBJ2-7; TRBD1 or TRBD2 may be the D gene (6 bases each). The CDR3 contains 14 residues. Trimming took 3 bases from V and 2 from J, leaving 12 bases between them. CDR1 and CDR2 from the germline V gene are SGDLS and YYNGEE. CDR3 protein: CASSAGDTPYEQYF. For the CDR3, the DNA is TGTGCCAGCAGCGCGGGGGACACTCCCTACGAGCAGTACTTC.

The chain couples TRBV14 to TRBJ2-7; D uncertain. CDR3 length equals 16 residues. Germline V gene data show CDR1 as SGHDN and CDR2 as FVKESK. V was pared by 2 bases and J by 0 bases, with 14 bases between. The CDR3 nucleotides are TGTGCCAGCAGCCAATTGGGCAATAGGAGCTCCTACGAGCAGTACTTC. Amino acid sequence: CASSQLGNRSSYEQYF.

CDR3 region: CASAPSGSTDTQYF. CDR3 in DNA: TGTGCCAGCGCACCTAGCGGGAGCACAGATACGCAGTATTTT. The V and J genes are TRBV6-4 and TRBJ2-3; the match to TRBD2 covers 8 bases. J was trimmed by 0 bases and V by 8 bases; bases with no gene match: 4. The germline V gene encodes CDR1 MRHNA and CDR2 SNTAGT. The length of the CDR3 is 14 residues.

The CDR3 DNA sequence: TGTGCCAGCAGCAACGTGAGGGCAAATCAGCCCCAGCATTTT. Protein product: CASSNVRANQPQHF. The chain has TRBV28 and TRBJ1-5; D call uncertain. This CDR3 comprises 14 residues. Per the germline V gene, CDR1 is MDHEN and CDR2 is SYDVKM. V was shortened by 6 bases and J by 4 bases, with 13 bases between the two germline ends.

The chain carries TRBV5-4 and TRBJ1-2, with no clear D. The CDR3 totals 15 residues. V shed 4 bases and J shed 0 bases, with 13 bases lying between them. CDR1 SGHNT and CDR2 YYREEE come from the germline V gene (reference sequence). CDR3 loop: CASSHGPASNYGYTF. CDR3 coding DNA: TGTGCCAGCAGCCATGGTCCAGCCTCTAACTATGGCTACACCTTC.

The chain carries TRBV11-2 and TRBJ2-7, with D unresolved. This CDR3 region has 12 residues. Trimming cost V 1 base and J 0 bases, with 1 base left between them. The germline gives CDR1 SGHAT, CDR2 FQNNGV. The CDR3 region is CASSLVSYEQYF. The CDR3 coding sequence is TGTGCCAGCAGCTTAGTCTCCTACGAGCAGTACTTC.

J is TRBJ2-7 and V is TRBV19; 7 bases fit TRBD2. The CDR3 totals 15 residues. The J segment lost 5 bases and the V segment lost 5 bases, leaving 12 bases of the junction unmatched. Looked up from germline, CDR1 is LNHDA and CDR2 is SQIVND (reference sequence). The CDR3 nucleotides are TGTGCCAGTAGTCATCCCCCCGGGGGGAGCGACGAGCAGTACTTC. Its protein is CASSHPPGGSDEQYF.

The rearrangement joins TRBV4-3 to TRBJ2-3; 9 nucleotides agree with TRBD1. The length of the CDR3 is 17 residues. Germline V gene data show CDR1 as LGHNA and CDR2 as YSLEER. V shed 0 bases and J 0 bases; nucleotides not matched to a gene: 4. In nucleotides, the CDR3 is TGCGCCAGCAGCCAAGATCGGACAGGGGATAGCACAGATACGCAGTATTTT. Its translation: CASSQDRTGDSTDTQYF.

The chain combines TRBV29-1 with TRBJ2-1, with D unclear. Germline assignment: CDR1 SQVTM and CDR2 ANQGSEA. CDR3 length: 15 residues. The V and J ends lost 8 bases and 4 bases respectively, with 21 bases between them. The CDR3 sequence: CSTSSAPSHYNEQFF. CDR3 in DNA: TGCAGCACTTCGTCGGCCCCCTCCCATTACAATGAGCAGTTCTTC.

The chain combines TRBV27 with TRBJ1-5; TRBD1 matches 8 bases. The CDR3 has 15 residues. Trimming removed 2 bases from V and 4 bases from J; junction bases left unmatched: 4. From germline, CDR1 is MNHEY and CDR2 SMNVEV (reference sequence). The CDR3: CASSLGQGQNQPQHF. The CDR3 region has the DNA TGTGCCAGCAGTTTAGGACAGGGACAAAATCAGCCCCAGCATTTT.

This clone was recorded only once. The chain links TRBV4-1 to TRBJ1-5; possibly TRBD1 for D (5 bases). This CDR3 is built from 14 residues. The germline V gene encodes CDR1 MGHRA and CDR2 YSYEKL. The V and J ends lost 2 bases and 11 bases respectively, with 16 bases between them. The CDR3 region is CASSQRAGGKAQHF. The CDR3 region has the DNA TGCGCCAGCAGCCAACGAGCGGGGGGTAAAGCCCAGCATTTT.

V is TRBV5-4 and J is TRBJ1-3; 9 bases line up with TRBD1. Germline trimming cut 4 bases from V and 4 bases from J; bases unmatched to any gene: 6. There are 15 residues in the CDR3. Looked up from germline, CDR1 is SGHNT and CDR2 is YYREEE (reference sequence). CDR3 loop: CASSAGTGSGNTIYF. CDR3 sequence (DNA): TGTGCCAGCAGCGCCGGGACAGGGTCCGGAAACACCATATATTTT. Filled out from reference TRBV5-4 and TRBJ1-3, the complete variable domain reads ETGVTQSPTHLIKTRGQQVTLRCSSQSGHNTVSWYQQALGQGPQFIFQYYREEENGRGNFPPRFSGLQFPNYSSELNVNALELDDSALYLCASSAGTGSGNTIYFGEGSWLTVV.

The rearrangement links TRBV5-1 to TRBJ2-7; 7 bases match TRBD2. V gave up 1 base and J gave up 6 bases; unmatched junction bases: 7. Germline CDR1 and CDR2: SGHRS and YFSETQ. The CDR3 spans 14 residues. The CDR3 DNA follows: TGCGCCAGCAGCTTGTGGGCGGGAGAAATCGAGCAGTACTTC. Protein product: CASSLWAGEIEQYF.

CDR3 DNA: TGTGCCAGCAGCTTACAGGAGCAAGAGACCCAGTACTTC. Protein sequence: CASSLQEQETQYF. The V call is TRBV7-8, the J call TRBJ2-5; D is unclear. The CDR3 runs to 13 residues. V lost 2 bases and J lost 2, with 6 bases in between. From germline, CDR1 is SGHVS and CDR2 FQNEAQ. Variable domain in full (rest from reference TRBV7-8 and TRBJ2-5): GAGVSQSPRYKVAKRGQDVALRCDPISGHVSLFWYQQALGQGPEFLTYFQNEAQLDKSGLPSDRFFAERPEGSVSTLKIQRTQQEDSAVYLCASSLQEQETQYFGPGTRLLVL.

The V call is TRBV7-6, the J call TRBJ1-4; D unresolved. Germline V gene data show CDR1 as SGHVS and CDR2 as FNYEAQ. The V end was cut by 1 base, the J end by 5 bases, with 8 bases between. This CDR3 has 14 residues. CDR3 loop: CASSLEATNEKLFF. The CDR3 nucleotides are TGTGCCAGCAGCTTAGAAGCCACAAATGAAAAACTGTTTTTT.

The chain employs TRBV11-2 and TRBJ1-1, with no clear D. CDR3 size: 14 residues. Germline V gene data show CDR1 as SGHAT and CDR2 as FQNNGV. Trimming removed 5 bases at V and 4 bases at J, with 14 bases between. CDR3 bases: TGTGCCAGCAGCCAGCCTTGGGCCAGCACTGAAGCTTTCTTT. Its protein product is CASSQPWASTEAFF.

This clone was picked up one time. The chain has TRBV11-3 and TRBJ2-1; D might be TRBD2 (5 bases). Trimming stripped 1 base from V and 6 bases from J, with 19 bases between. There are 17 residues in the CDR3. Germline CDR1 reads SGHNT; CDR2 reads YENEEA. The DNA of the CDR3 is TGTGCCAGCAGCTTAGCCCCTCTACTAGGAGGAGGCAATGAGCAGTTCTTC. This sequence encodes CASSLAPLLGGGNEQFF.

The DNA of the CDR3 is TGTGCCAGTAGTCCGTGGGACAGGGAAGGCACTGAAGCTTTCTTT. Its translation: CASSPWDREGTEAFF. The chain uses TRBV19 and TRBJ1-1, with 9 bases fitting TRBD1. The CDR3 runs to 15 residues. Germline CDR1 and CDR2: LNHDA and SQIVND (reference sequence). Losses at the gene ends were 5 bases for V and 4 bases for J; bases not matched to a gene: 8.

This chain uses TRBV11-2 with TRBJ2-1; 7 bases map to TRBD2. The CDR3 sequence is 13 residues long. Losses at the gene ends were 2 bases for V and 5 bases for J; bases not matched to a gene: 0. Germline CDR1 and CDR2: SGHAT and FQNNGV. The CDR3 protein is CASSLTSDNEQFF. The CDR3, as DNA: TGTGCCAGCAGCTTAACTAGCGACAATGAGCAGTTCTTC.

The chain joins TRBV5-8 to TRBJ2-6; D call uncertain. Germline-derived CDR1 and CDR2 are SGHTS and YDEGEE. This CDR3 has 17 residues. Between the trimmed V and J ends, which lost 4 bases and 1 base, there was a span of 15 bases. The CDR3 DNA reads as TGTGCCAGCAGCGACGGCGGAGTAAAATCTGGGGCCAACGTCCTGACTTTC. Translated: CASSDGGVKSGANVLTF.

The chain employs TRBV5-1 and TRBJ2-7, with a weak D call TRBD2 (5 bases). Per the germline V gene, CDR1 is SGHRS and CDR2 is YFSETQ. This CDR3 region has 17 residues. Trimming pared 0 bases from V and 4 bases from J, leaving 20 bases between. DNA for the CDR3: TGCGCCAGCAGCTTGGGTTTCTTACGGGGAGTCCATTACGAGCAGTACTTC. Translation: CASSLGFLRGVHYEQYF.